One and the same sample provided the 12 T cell receptor beta chains below, sequenced in a study of T cell clusters in autoimmune cytopenias. TRB rearrangements were amplified by touch-down multiplex PCR with mixed TRB-A/B primers. After re-calling the multiplex PCR reads, TCRdb lists one entry per CDR3 protein, DNA absent. This repertoire comprises 5,000 to 6,500 distinct CDR3 sequences; its ten largest clones make up around 7.5%. TRB amplification used approximately 250 ng of peripheral blood genomic DNA. These data also featured in a second study, about T cell repertoires in aging, cancer and after chemotherapy.

The specimen was peripheral blood. The receptor source for this set is a human donor in good health.

The CDR3 reads CASSLPQGHTQYF. The V call is TRBV5-6, the J call TRBJ2-3; without DNA, the TCRdb call of TRBD1 cannot be checked. The CDR3 consists of 13 residues. Germline V gene lookup returns CDR1 SGHDT and CDR2 YYEEEE.

This chain connects TRBV6-5 to TRBJ2-7; TCRdb indicates TRBD2, and absent DNA this call remains unverified. The CDR3 consists of 13 residues. Germline V gene lookup returns CDR1 MNHEY and CDR2 SVGAGI. CDR3 amino acids: CASIKREGGEQYF.

The chain combines TRBV7-6 with TRBJ1-5. The germline CDR1 and CDR2 sequences are SGHVS and FNYEAQ. The CDR3 loop spans 15 amino acids. This CDR3 reads CASSLAANSNQPQHF. Supplemented by reference TRBV7-6 and TRBJ1-5, the full variable domain reads GAGVSQSPRYKVTKRGQDVALRCDPISGHVSLYWYRQALGQGPEFLTYFNYEAQQDKSGLPNDRFSAERPEGSISTLTIQRTEQRDSAMYRCASSLAANSNQPQHFGDGTRLSIL.

The chain recombines TRBV12-3 or TRBV12-4 with TRBJ2-7; TCRdb designates TRBD1, a call that cannot be tested without DNA. This CDR3 is 15 amino acids long. The CDR3 spells CASSLATGWGYEQYF.

This clonotype ranks as medium-sized in terms of frequency. The V gene is TRBV19, the J gene TRBJ2-7. The CDR3 spans 12 residues. Germline V gives CDR1 LNHDA, CDR2 SQIVND (reference sequence). The CDR3 spells CASSINGYEQYF.

The rearrangement uses TRBV7-9 and TRBJ2-4; TCRdb reports TRBD1, a call that lacks DNA to check it against. Germline V gene data show CDR1 as SEHNR and CDR2 as FQNEAQ (reference sequence). The CDR3 runs to 16 residues. This CDR3 reads CASSAGTGGPKNIQYF.

This chain connects TRBV6-5 to TRBJ1-1; TCRdb selects TRBD1, and the lack of DNA leaves this call unchecked. The CDR3 spans 13 residues. The germline V gene has CDR1 MNHEY and CDR2 SVGAGI. CDR3 in amino acids: CASTPGVGTEAFF.

The rearrangement links TRBV6-5 to TRBJ2-1; TCRdb indicates TRBD2, and absent DNA this call remains unverified. Germline CDR1 MNHEY, CDR2 SVGAGI. The CDR3 extends over 15 amino acids. CDR3: CASSYARLAGANRIF.

Its frequency marks this clonotype as medium-sized (0.01 to 0.1%). The V call is TRBV19, the J call TRBJ2-7. The CDR3 spans 12 residues. CDR1 LNHDA and CDR2 SQIVND come from the germline V gene (reference sequence). The CDR3 sequence: CASSIWGYEQYF.

The chain combines TRBV6-1 with TRBJ2-2; the D call of TRBD2 rests on TCRdb alone, since no DNA is present to check it. The germline CDR1 and CDR2 sequences are MNHNS and SASEGT. The CDR3 runs to 15 residues. The CDR3 is CASIPGRVITGELFF.

This clonotype ranks as medium-sized (0.01 to 0.1%) in terms of frequency. The rearrangement joins TRBV27 to TRBJ2-5; without DNA, the TCRdb call of TRBD1 cannot be checked. Germline assignment: CDR1 MNHEY and CDR2 SMNVEV (reference sequence). The CDR3 extends over 14 amino acids. The CDR3 loop is CASSWGPLGETQYF.

The V call is TRBV6-5, the J call TRBJ2-1; with no DNA, the TCRdb D assignment of TRBD2 cannot be verified. The CDR3 is 15 amino acids. Per the germline V gene, CDR1 is MNHEY and CDR2 is SVGAGI. The CDR3 sequence is CASSYGLPINNEQFF.